Below, one T cell receptor (beta chain) is given with its context. The antigen remains unidentified. These data belong to a study of T cell repertoires in cytomegalovirus infection. Across the study: An indication of both CMV infection and matching HLA type came from public TCR beta signatures. Study conclusions and caveats: The cumulative frequency of public TCR beta families identified carriers of CMV plus the relevant HLA.

TCRdb re-derived calls from the reads in MiXCR, one entry per CDR3 protein. The sample has approximately 190,000 distinct CDR3 sequences, about a tenth seen once. The germline gives CDR1 SQVTM, CDR2 ANQGSEA. The CDR3 has 12 residues. The V gene lost 6 bases and the J gene lost 4 bases, with 12 bases spanning the gap. The sample consisted of PBMCs. The rearrangement links TRBV29-1 to TRBJ1-1; weak D call: TRBD1 (5 bases). This TCR was recovered from a human donor in good health (CMV status not recorded). Some clones in this sample may be carry-over from other donors' samples. The CDR3 coding sequence is TGCAGCGTGAGACCCGGGGGCACTGAAGCTTTCTTT. It yields the protein CSVRPGGTEAFF.